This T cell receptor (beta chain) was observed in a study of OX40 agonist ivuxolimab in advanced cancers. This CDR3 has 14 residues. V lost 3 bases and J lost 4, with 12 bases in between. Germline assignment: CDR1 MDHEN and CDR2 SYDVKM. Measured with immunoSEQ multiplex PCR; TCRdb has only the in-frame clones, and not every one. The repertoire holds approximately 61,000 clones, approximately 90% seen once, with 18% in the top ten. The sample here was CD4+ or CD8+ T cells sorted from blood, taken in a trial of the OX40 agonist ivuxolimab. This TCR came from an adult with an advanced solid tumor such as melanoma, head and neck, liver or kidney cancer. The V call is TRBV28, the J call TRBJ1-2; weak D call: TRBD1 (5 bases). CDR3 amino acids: CASSFGTGIYGYTF. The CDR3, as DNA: TGTGCCAGCAGTTTTGGGACGGGGATCTATGGCTACACCTTC.